Given below is one T cell receptor beta chain in context. Germline V gene lookup returns CDR1 SGHTA and CDR2 FQGNSA. V lost 6 bases and J 3 bases, leaving 9 bases between the germline ends. This CDR3 contains 13 residues. A J-beta primer mix and a sample-barcoded 5' primer were used in a second PCR of about 7 to 12 cycles. TCRdb re-called the 5' RACE reads through MiXCR, storing one row per CDR3 protein. The sample yields roughly 1.7 million distinct CDR3 sequences, approximately 32% seen once. The data originate from a study of blood T cells in healthy people across ages. This sequence was found in a woman aged 25 to 39 in good health. The chain carries TRBV7-2 and TRBJ2-1; D unresolved. Source material: blood. The CDR3 protein is CASRTQHYNEQFF. The CDR3 coding sequence is TGTGCCAGCAGGACACAGCACTACAATGAGCAGTTCTTC.